This T cell receptor (beta chain) comes out of a study of blood T cell repertoires in COVID-19. Study at large: In each case, the material was cDNA or gDNA derived from T cells, B-cell-depleted T cells, or PBMCs.

As processed by the authors: Reference gene primer amplification gave nucleated cell count estimates. Assay used: immunoSEQ multiplex PCR; TCRdb lists only in-frame clones, some missing. The V and J calls and the clone size are those of that table, but D and trimming were determined from the DNA. This sample has roughly 400,000 clones; roughly 90% occur once, and the top ten carry 1.4%. Germline lookup yields CDR1 LGHNA and CDR2 YNFKEQ. The CDR3 extends over 15 amino acids. The junction had 4 bases not matched to a gene; V was cut back by 6 bases and J by 1 base. Which cohort a participant joined came from the clinical history participants gave.

Sequencing used PBMCs or T cells enriched from blood (not recorded which). This TCR was sampled from a woman between 18 and 30 years old who had been exposed to COVID-19. The chain is built from TRBV4-2 and TRBJ2-5; 11 bases line up with TRBD2. CDR3 sequence reads: CASRTGTSGQETQYF. CDR3 DNA: TGTGCCAGCAGGACCGGGACTAGCGGCCAAGAGACCCAGTACTTC.